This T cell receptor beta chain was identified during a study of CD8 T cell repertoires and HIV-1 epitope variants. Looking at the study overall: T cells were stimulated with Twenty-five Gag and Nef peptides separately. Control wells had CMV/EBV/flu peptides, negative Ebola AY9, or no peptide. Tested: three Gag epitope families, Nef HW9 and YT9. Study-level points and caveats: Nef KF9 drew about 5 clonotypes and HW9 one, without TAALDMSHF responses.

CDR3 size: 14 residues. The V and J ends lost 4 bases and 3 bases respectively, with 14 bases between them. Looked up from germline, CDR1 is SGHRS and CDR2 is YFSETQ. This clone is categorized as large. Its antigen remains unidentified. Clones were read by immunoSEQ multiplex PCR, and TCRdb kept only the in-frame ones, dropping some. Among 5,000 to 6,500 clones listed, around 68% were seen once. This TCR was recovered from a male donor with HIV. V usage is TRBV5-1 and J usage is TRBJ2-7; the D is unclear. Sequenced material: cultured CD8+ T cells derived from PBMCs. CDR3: CASSPELDYYEQYF. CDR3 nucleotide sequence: TGCGCCAGCAGCCCTGAGTTGGATTACTACGAGCAGTACTTC.